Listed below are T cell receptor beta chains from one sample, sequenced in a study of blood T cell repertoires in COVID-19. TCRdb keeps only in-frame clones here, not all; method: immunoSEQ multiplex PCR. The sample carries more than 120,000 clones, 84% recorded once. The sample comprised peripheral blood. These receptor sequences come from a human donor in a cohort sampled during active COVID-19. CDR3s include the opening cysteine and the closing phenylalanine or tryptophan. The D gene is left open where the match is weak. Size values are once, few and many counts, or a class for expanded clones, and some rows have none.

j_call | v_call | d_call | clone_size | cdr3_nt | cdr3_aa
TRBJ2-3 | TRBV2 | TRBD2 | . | TGTGCCAGCAGTGGACTAGCGAGTTCCACAGATACGCAGTATTTT | CASSGLASSTDTQYF
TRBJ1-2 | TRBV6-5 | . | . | TGTGCCAGCACTAGCGACAGCTATGGCTACACCTTC | CASTSDSYGYTF
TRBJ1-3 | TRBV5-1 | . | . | TGCGCCAGCAGCTTGGCAGGGTACGGAAACACCATATATTTT | CASSLAGYGNTIYF
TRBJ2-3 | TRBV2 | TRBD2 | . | TGTGCCAGTTATAGCGGGAGCCTTGATACGCAGTATTTT | CASYSGSLDTQYF
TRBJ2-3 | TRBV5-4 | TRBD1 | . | TGTGCCAGCAGCTCAGAAACACAGGGGAAACGTCGCACAGATACGCAGTATTTT | CASSSETQGKRRTDTQYF
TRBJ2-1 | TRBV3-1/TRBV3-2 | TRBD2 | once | TGTGCCAGCAGCCTTCTCGGAGCGGGAGGGATGAATGAGCAGTTCTTC | CASSLLGAGGMNEQFF
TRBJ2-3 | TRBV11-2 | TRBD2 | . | TGTGCCAGCAGCTTAGAGGGCGGGGGGACGAATACGCAGTATTTT | CASSLEGGGTNTQYF
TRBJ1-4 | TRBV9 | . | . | TGTGCCAGCAGCATAGGAGAGGGGGTCGAAAAACTGTTTTTT | CASSIGEGVEKLFF
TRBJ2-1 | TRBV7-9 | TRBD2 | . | TGTGCCAGCAGCCCACTAGGTATACTAGCGGGAGAGCAGTTCTTC | CASSPLGILAGEQFF
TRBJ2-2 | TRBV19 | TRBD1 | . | TGTGCCAGTAGTCCCCACTCACAGGGGGCCAACACCGGGGAGCTGTTTTTT | CASSPHSQGANTGELFF
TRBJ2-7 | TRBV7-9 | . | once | TGTGCCAGCAGCTTGGTAGGGGGTGCGGGCCTCTACGAGCAGTACTTC | CASSLVGGAGLYEQYF
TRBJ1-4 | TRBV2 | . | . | TGTGCCAGCAGTGGGCAGGCCACCTCCGAAAAACTGTTTTTT | CASSGQATSEKLFF
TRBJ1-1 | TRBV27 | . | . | TGTGCCAGCAGTTTACAGAAGAACACTGAAGCTTTCTTT | CASSLQKNTEAFF
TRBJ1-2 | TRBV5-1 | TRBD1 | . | TGCGCCAGCAGCCCCTTCCCGGGACAGGGAACGGGCAACTATGGCTACACCTTC | CASSPFPGQGTGNYGYTF
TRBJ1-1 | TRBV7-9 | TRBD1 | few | TGTGCCAGCAGCCCCAGGGGGACAGGCGCGGGGACTGAAGCTTTCTTT | CASSPRGTGAGTEAFF
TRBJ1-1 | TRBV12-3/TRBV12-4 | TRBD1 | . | TGTGCCAGCAGAAGGGGGCGCAGCACTGAAGCTTTCTTT | CASRRGRSTEAFF
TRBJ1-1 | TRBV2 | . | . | TGTGCCAGCACTAAGACGACCGGGACTGAAGCTTTCTTT | CASTKTTGTEAFF
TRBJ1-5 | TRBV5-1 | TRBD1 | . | TGCGCCAGCAGCTTGGAAGGACAGGGAGGGGATCAGCCCCAGCATTTT | CASSLEGQGGDQPQHF
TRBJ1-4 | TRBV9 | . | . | TGTGCCAGCAGCGTAGGGGCCCAGATTACTAATGAAAAACTGTTTTTT | CASSVGAQITNEKLFF
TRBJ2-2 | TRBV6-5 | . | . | TGTGCCACCCACCCGGCGGAGACCGGGGAGCTGTTTTTT | CATHPAETGELFF
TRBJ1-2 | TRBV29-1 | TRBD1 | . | TGCAGCGTTATGGACAGGGAGGGCTACACCTTC | CSVMDREGYTF
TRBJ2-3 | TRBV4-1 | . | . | TGCGCCAGCAGCCAAGGAAGCGGTAGCACAGATACGCAGTATTTT | CASSQGSGSTDTQYF
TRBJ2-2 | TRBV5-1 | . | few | TGCGCCAGCAGCCCCGGACAGACACCGAACACCGGGGAGCTGTTTTTT | CASSPGQTPNTGELFF
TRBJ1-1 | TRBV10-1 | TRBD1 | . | TGCGCCAGCAGTACCAGGGGGGCTTCGAACACTGAAGCTTTCTTT | CASSTRGASNTEAFF
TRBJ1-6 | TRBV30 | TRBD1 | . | TGTGCCTGGAGGGGGGACAGGGGGCATTATAATTCACCCCTCCACTTT | CAWRGDRGHYNSPLHF
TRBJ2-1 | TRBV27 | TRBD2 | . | TGTGCCAGCAGTTCCCTAGCGGGGGGGAGTAGAAATGAGCAGTTCTTC | CASSSLAGGSRNEQFF
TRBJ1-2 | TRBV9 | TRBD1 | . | TGTGCCAGCAGCCCTAATAGGGGGCGGGATGGCTACACCTTC | CASSPNRGRDGYTF
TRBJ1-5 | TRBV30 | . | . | TGTGCCTGGAGTGCTTATAGCAATCAGCCCCAGCATTTT | CAWSAYSNQPQHF
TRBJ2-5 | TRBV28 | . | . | TGTGCCAGCAACGGGGTCTTGGAGACCCAGTACTTC | CASNGVLETQYF
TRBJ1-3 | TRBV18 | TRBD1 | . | TGTGCCAGCTCACCAGGACAGGGAGGAAACACCATATATTTT | CASSPGQGGNTIYF
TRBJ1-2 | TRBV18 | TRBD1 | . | TGTGCCAGCTCACGGGACAGGGACAACTATGGCTACACCTTC | CASSRDRDNYGYTF